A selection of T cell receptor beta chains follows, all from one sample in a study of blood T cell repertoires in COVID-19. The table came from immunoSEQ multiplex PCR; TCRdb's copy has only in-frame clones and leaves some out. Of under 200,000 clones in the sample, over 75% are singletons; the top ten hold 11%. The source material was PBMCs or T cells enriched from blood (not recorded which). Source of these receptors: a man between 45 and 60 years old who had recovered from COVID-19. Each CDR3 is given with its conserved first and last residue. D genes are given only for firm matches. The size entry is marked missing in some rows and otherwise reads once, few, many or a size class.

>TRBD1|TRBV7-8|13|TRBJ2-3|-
TGTGCCAGCAGCTTGCACAGGGGAGATACGCAGTATTTT
CASSLHRGDTQYF
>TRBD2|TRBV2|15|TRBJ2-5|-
TGTGCCAGCAGATTGGGACTAGCGGGAGGCGAGACCCAGTACTTC
CASRLGLAGGETQYF
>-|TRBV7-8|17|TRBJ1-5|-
TGTGCCAGCAGCTTAGTTGTCCGGACAGTCTCCAATCAGCCCCAGCATTTT
CASSLVVRTVSNQPQHF
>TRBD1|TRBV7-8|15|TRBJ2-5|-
TGTGCCAGCAGCGCCTACAGGGGATCCGAAGAGACCCAGTACTTC
CASSAYRGSEETQYF
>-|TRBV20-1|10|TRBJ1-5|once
TGCAGTGCTAGATTGTATTCCCAGCATTTT
CSARLYSQHF
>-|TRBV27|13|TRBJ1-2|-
TGTGCCAGCAGTTTACCAGGGGTCGGTGGCTACACCTTC
CASSLPGVGGYTF
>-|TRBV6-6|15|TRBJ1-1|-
TGTGCCAGCAGTTACCAGGAGGCAATGAACACTGAAGCTTTCTTT
CASSYQEAMNTEAFF
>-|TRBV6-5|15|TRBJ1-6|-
TGTGCCAGCAGTTCCCTTAGCTCCTATAATTCACCCCTCCACTTT
CASSSLSSYNSPLHF
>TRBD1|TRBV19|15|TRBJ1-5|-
TGTGCCAGTAGTATCAGGGACAGGCTGAGCGGGCCCCAGCATTTT
CASSIRDRLSGPQHF
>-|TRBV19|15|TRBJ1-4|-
TGTGCCAGTAGTCTCGGACGGAGGCCTAATGAAAAACTGTTTTTT
CASSLGRRPNEKLFF
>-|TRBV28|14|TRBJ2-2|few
TGTGCCAGCGTTCGGCGGGGGCTCACCGGGGAGCTGTTTTTT
CASVRRGLTGELFF
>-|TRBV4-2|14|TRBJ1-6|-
TGTGCCAGCAGCCAAGGGCAAAATAATTCACCCCTCCACTTT
CASSQGQNNSPLHF
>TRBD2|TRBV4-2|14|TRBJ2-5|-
TGTGCCAGCAGCCAAAGCGGGGGTAGGGGGACCCAGTACTTC
CASSQSGGRGTQYF
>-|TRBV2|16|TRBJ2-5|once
TGTGCCAGCAGTGAAGGCCTTAAGGGGTGGCAAGAGACCCAGTACTTC
CASSEGLKGWQETQYF
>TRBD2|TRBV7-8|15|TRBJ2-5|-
TGTGCCAGCAGCTTATTGGGGACTAGCCGAGAGACCCAGTACTTC
CASSLLGTSRETQYF
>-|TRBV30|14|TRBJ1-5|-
TGTGCCTGTTCCCGGGAAGGGGGTAACCAGCCCCAGCATTTT
CACSREGGNQPQHF
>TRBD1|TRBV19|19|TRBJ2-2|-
TGTGCCAGTAGTATTTGGGGCCTTCGGGACAGGGTGTTTTCCGGGGAGCTGTTTTTT
CASSIWGLRDRVFSGELFF
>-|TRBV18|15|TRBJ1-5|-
TGTGCCAGCTCGTCGACCGGGACTCCGAATCAGCCCCAGCATTTT
CASSSTGTPNQPQHF
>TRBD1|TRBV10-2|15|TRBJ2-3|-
TGCGCCAGCAGTGCGGACAGGGTAGAGGCAGATACGCAGTATTTT
CASSADRVEADTQYF
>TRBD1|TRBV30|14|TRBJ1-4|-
TGTGCCTGGAGTGTGGACAGGAAAAGCGAAAAACTGTTTTTT
CAWSVDRKSEKLFF
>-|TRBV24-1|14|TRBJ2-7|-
TGTGCCACCAGTGTTGATCGGGACTCCTACGAGCAGTACTTC
CATSVDRDSYEQYF
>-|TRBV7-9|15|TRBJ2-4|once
TGTGCCAGCAGCTTAGAGGGAGGGGGAGGAGGCATTCAGTACTTC
CASSLEGGGGGIQYF
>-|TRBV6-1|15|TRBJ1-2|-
TGTGCCAGCAGTGAGCGACAGGACTTTACCTATGGCTACACCTTC
CASSERQDFTYGYTF
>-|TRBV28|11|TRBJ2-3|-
TGTGCCAGCAGTCCACATGTAACGCAGTATTTT
CASSPHVTQYF
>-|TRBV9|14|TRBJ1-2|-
TGTGCCAGCAGCTCACGTACGACAGGCTATGGCTACACCTTC
CASSSRTTGYGYTF
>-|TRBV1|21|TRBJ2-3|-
TGCACCAGCAGCCCGACCGTGCCGGGACAGGGAGGGATCTTTAGCACAGATACGCAGTATTTT
CTSSPTVPGQGGIFSTDTQYF
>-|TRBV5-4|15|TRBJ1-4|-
TGTGCCAGCAGCTCCCGACAGGCGTCTAATGAAAAACTGTTTTTT
CASSSRQASNEKLFF
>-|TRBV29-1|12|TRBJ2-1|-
TGCAGCGTTGTTAAACTAGCAGATGAGCAGTTCTTC
CSVVKLADEQFF
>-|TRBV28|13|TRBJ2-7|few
TGTGCCAGCAGTCTTCTAGCAGGTCACGAGCAGTACTTC
CASSLLAGHEQYF
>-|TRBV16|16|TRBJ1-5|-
TGTGCCAGCAGCTCTCCACTTGTTAATAGCAATCAGCCCCAGCATTTT
CASSSPLVNSNQPQHF
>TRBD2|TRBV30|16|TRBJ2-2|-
TGTGCCTGGAGTCACTATCCAGCGGGGAGAACCGGGGAGCTGTTTTTT
CAWSHYPAGRTGELFF
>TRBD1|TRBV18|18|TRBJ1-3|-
TGTGCCAGCTCAATTTTGGGACAACAGGGGAACTCTGGAAACACCATATATTTT
CASSILGQQGNSGNTIYF
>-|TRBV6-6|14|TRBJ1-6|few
TGTGCCAGCCAAGGTAGAGGGCTAAATTCACCCCTCCACTTT
CASQGRGLNSPLHF
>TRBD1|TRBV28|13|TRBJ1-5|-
TGTGCCAGCACCACGGACAGGGGGGAGCCCCAGCATTTT
CASTTDRGEPQHF
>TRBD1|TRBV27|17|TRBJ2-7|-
TGTGCCAGCAGTTCGCAGACCGGGACAGGGAGGACCTACGAGCAGTACTTC
CASSSQTGTGRTYEQYF
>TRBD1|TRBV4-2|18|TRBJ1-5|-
TGTGCCAGCAGCCAAGAGGCTCGGGCAGGGGGCTCCAATCAGCCCCAGCATTTT
CASSQEARAGGSNQPQHF
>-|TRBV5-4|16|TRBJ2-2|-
TGTGCCAGCAGCTTGGCCCAGCGTAGAAACACCGGGGAGCTGTTTTTT
CASSLAQRRNTGELFF
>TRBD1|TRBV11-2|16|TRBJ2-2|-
TGTGCCAGCAGCGCCCCAGGGGGCTTGAACACCGGGGAGCTGTTTTTT
CASSAPGGLNTGELFF
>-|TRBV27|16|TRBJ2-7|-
TGTGCCAGCAGTTTAGAGGCCTCATCTATCCCCTACGAGCAGTACTTC
CASSLEASSIPYEQYF
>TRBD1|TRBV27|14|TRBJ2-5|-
TGTGCCAGCAGTCCTGGGACAGGGGGCAAGACCCAGTACTTC
CASSPGTGGKTQYF